This T cell receptor beta chain derives from a study of cytomegalovirus exposure and HLA in healthy donors. Germline CDR1 reads SGHTA; CDR2 reads FQGNSA. The CDR3 totals 17 residues. Unmatched junction bases numbered 13, after V lost 5 bases and J lost 2 bases. Remarks on this clone: The antigen is undetermined.

Findings of the study overall: CMV antigen specificity of a few CMV-associated chains was confirmed in vitro.

Assay: immunoSEQ multiplex PCR; the TCRdb copy retains only in-frame clones and omits some. Found here are roughly 65,000 clones, over 90% of them singletons; the top ten hold 5.3%. This chain joins TRBV7-2 and TRBJ2-7; 9 bases are a match to TRBD2. The sample consisted of PBMCs. The receptor was derived from a man aged 18 to 30 in good health and CMV-seropositive. The CDR3 bases are TGTGCCAGCAGCCGATATCGGCCTAGCGGGACCACCTACGAGCAGTACTTC. Protein: CASSRYRPSGTTYEQYF.